Below, one T cell receptor beta chain is given with its context. Researchers ran the PCR with 60 Vbeta and 13 Jbeta primers. This table comes from immunoSEQ multiplex PCR, and its TCRdb copy is limited to in-frame clones, with some not included. The sample shows some 85,000 clones, over 60% of them seen only once. Trimming took off 6 bases at V and 11 bases at J, with 10 bases between the two ends. Germline V gene data show CDR1 as ENHRY and CDR2 as SYGVKD. The CDR3 sequence is 11 residues long. These data come from a study of cytomegalovirus exposure and HLA in healthy donors. The sequence was obtained from a man between 35 and 55 years old in good health and CMV-seronegative. Sequencing used PBMCs. This chain links TRBV10-3 with TRBJ2-2, with a weak D call TRBD2 (5 bases). This chain's CDR3 is CAIRGEGELFF. In DNA form, the CDR3 reads TGTGCCATCAGGGGAGAAGGAGAGCTGTTTTTT.